A selection of T cell receptor beta chains follows, all from one sample in a study of cytomegalovirus exposure and HLA in healthy donors. The assay was immunoSEQ multiplex PCR, and TCRdb's table has in-frame clones only and misses some. The profile covers 200,000 to 250,000 clones, with about four fifths appearing a single time and about 10% taken by the ten largest. Sequencing input: PBMCs. These receptors all stem from a woman in her forties or fifties in good health and CMV-seropositive. Each CDR3 is given with its conserved first and last residue. A D gene is named only where the DNA matches it firmly. Size is omitted from some rows. Given values are once, few, many or a class for expanded clones.

J gene: TRBJ1-1
clone size: -
D gene: -
V gene: TRBV5-1
CDR3 DNA: TGCGCCAGTAATGACAGGACGAACACTGAAGCTTTCTTT
CDR3 protein: CASNDRTNTEAFF

J gene: TRBJ1-1
clone size: -
D gene: TRBD1
V gene: TRBV7-8
CDR3 DNA: TGTGCCAGCAGCTTAGCGGACAGGGGGAGCACTGAAGCTTTCTTT
CDR3 protein: CASSLADRGSTEAFF

J gene: TRBJ2-7
clone size: -
D gene: -
V gene: TRBV9
CDR3 DNA: TGTGCCAGCAGCGTAGACGGCAGGGAAGACGAGCAGTACTTC
CDR3 protein: CASSVDGREDEQYF

J gene: TRBJ2-2
clone size: -
D gene: TRBD1
V gene: TRBV27
CDR3 DNA: TGTGCCAGCAGTCGGACAGGGTGGGGATGGGGGGAGCTGTTTTTT
CDR3 protein: CASSRTGWGWGELFF

J gene: TRBJ1-2
clone size: few
D gene: TRBD1
V gene: TRBV5-4
CDR3 DNA: TGTGCCAGCAGCGCACAGGGGGATGGCTACACCTTC
CDR3 protein: CASSAQGDGYTF

J gene: TRBJ2-2
clone size: -
D gene: -
V gene: TRBV6-1
CDR3 DNA: TGTGCCAGCAGTAGACAGGACTACACCGGGGAGCTGTTTTTT
CDR3 protein: CASSRQDYTGELFF

J gene: TRBJ2-5
clone size: -
D gene: -
V gene: TRBV30
CDR3 DNA: TGTGCCTGGAGTACAGGGTCAGGGGACCAGTACTTC
CDR3 protein: CAWSTGSGDQYF

J gene: TRBJ1-5
clone size: -
D gene: -
V gene: TRBV19
CDR3 DNA: TGTGCCAGTAGTATAGAACGGTATAGCAATCAGCCCCAGCATTTT
CDR3 protein: CASSIERYSNQPQHF

J gene: TRBJ1-3
clone size: -
D gene: -
V gene: TRBV28
CDR3 DNA: TGTGCCAGCAGTTTAACTCAGGGGACCGGAAACACCATATATTTT
CDR3 protein: CASSLTQGTGNTIYF

J gene: TRBJ1-6
clone size: -
D gene: TRBD1
V gene: TRBV5-5
CDR3 DNA: TGTGCCAGCAGCTTGGAGGTCAGGGGGTCGTATTCACCCCTCCACTTT
CDR3 protein: CASSLEVRGSYSPLHF

J gene: TRBJ1-2
clone size: -
D gene: TRBD1
V gene: TRBV7-2
CDR3 DNA: TGTGCCAGCAGCCCGATACCGGGACAGTACTATGGCTACACCTTC
CDR3 protein: CASSPIPGQYYGYTF

J gene: TRBJ2-7
clone size: -
D gene: TRBD1
V gene: TRBV11-2
CDR3 DNA: TGTGCCAGCAGCCTGTGGGACAGGGGGCTCGAGCAGTACTTC
CDR3 protein: CASSLWDRGLEQYF

J gene: TRBJ1-1
clone size: -
D gene: TRBD1
V gene: TRBV18
CDR3 DNA: TGTGCCAGCTCAAGACAGGGACAGAACACTGAAGCTTTCTTT
CDR3 protein: CASSRQGQNTEAFF

J gene: TRBJ1-2
clone size: -
D gene: -
V gene: TRBV29-1
CDR3 DNA: TGCAGCGTTGGTCCCTCCACCTTC
CDR3 protein: CSVGPSTF

J gene: TRBJ2-3
clone size: -
D gene: -
V gene: TRBV28
CDR3 DNA: TGTGCCAGCAGTTTAGTCCTAGCCGGAGATACGCAGTATTTT
CDR3 protein: CASSLVLAGDTQYF

J gene: TRBJ1-1
clone size: -
D gene: -
V gene: TRBV18
CDR3 DNA: TGTGCCAGCTCAGCCGACAAGAACACTGAAGCTTTCTTT
CDR3 protein: CASSADKNTEAFF

J gene: TRBJ1-5
clone size: -
D gene: TRBD1
V gene: TRBV9
CDR3 DNA: TGTGCCAGCAGCGTTACCCGGGCAAGGACAGGGAACCACCATAGCAATCAGCCCCAGCATTTT
CDR3 protein: CASSVTRARTGNHHSNQPQHF

J gene: TRBJ1-1
clone size: -
D gene: -
V gene: TRBV7-2
CDR3 DNA: TGTGCCAGCAGCTTAGAGGTGCGGGTCCTGAACACTGAAGCTTTCTTT
CDR3 protein: CASSLEVRVLNTEAFF

J gene: TRBJ2-1
clone size: once
D gene: -
V gene: TRBV4-1
CDR3 DNA: TGCGCCAGCAGCGAAGGAGGGGGGGCACCCTTTTACAATGAGCAGTTCTTC
CDR3 protein: CASSEGGGAPFYNEQFF

J gene: TRBJ1-1
clone size: -
D gene: -
V gene: TRBV5-4
CDR3 DNA: TGTGCCAGCAGCTTGGACAGGGACGAAGAAGCTTTCTTT
CDR3 protein: CASSLDRDEEAFF

J gene: TRBJ2-2
clone size: -
D gene: TRBD2
V gene: TRBV4-3
CDR3 DNA: TGCGCCAGCAGTATCGGGAGGGGCCCAAGCACCGGGGAGCTGTTTTTT
CDR3 protein: CASSIGRGPSTGELFF

J gene: TRBJ2-7
clone size: -
D gene: -
V gene: TRBV18
CDR3 DNA: TGTGCCAGCTCCCCCCCTTCTCCCCTCTACGAGCAGTACTTC
CDR3 protein: CASSPPSPLYEQYF

J gene: TRBJ2-5
clone size: -
D gene: TRBD2
V gene: TRBV4-1
CDR3 DNA: TGCGCCAGCAGCCCGGGGGGGCGGGGGGCCAGGGCAAAAGAGACCCAGTACTTC
CDR3 protein: CASSPGGRGARAKETQYF

J gene: TRBJ1-2
clone size: -
D gene: TRBD1
V gene: TRBV6-1
CDR3 DNA: TGTGCCAGCAGAGCCGAGACAGGGACGGTCTATGGCTACACCTTC
CDR3 protein: CASRAETGTVYGYTF

J gene: TRBJ2-3
clone size: -
D gene: TRBD2
V gene: TRBV4-3
CDR3 DNA: TGCGCCAGCAGCCAAGACTTAGCGGGGGGACCAGATACGCAGTATTTT
CDR3 protein: CASSQDLAGGPDTQYF

J gene: TRBJ1-2
clone size: -
D gene: -
V gene: TRBV5-4
CDR3 DNA: TGTGCCAGCAGCGTGGTCGAGGCAGATTTGCTTGGCTACACCTTC
CDR3 protein: CASSVVEADLLGYTF

J gene: TRBJ1-2
clone size: -
D gene: -
V gene: TRBV9
CDR3 DNA: TGTGCCAGCAGCGTAGCCCCTGGCAGGGATCATGGCTACACCTTC
CDR3 protein: CASSVAPGRDHGYTF

J gene: TRBJ2-7
clone size: few
D gene: TRBD1
V gene: TRBV6-6
CDR3 DNA: TGTGCCAGCAGTTCCCAACAGGGGCACTACGAGCAGTACTTC
CDR3 protein: CASSSQQGHYEQYF

J gene: TRBJ1-1
clone size: few
D gene: TRBD1
V gene: TRBV7-9
CDR3 DNA: TGTGCCAGCAGACGACAGGGGAACACTGAAGCTTTCTTT
CDR3 protein: CASRRQGNTEAFF

J gene: TRBJ2-2
clone size: -
D gene: TRBD1
V gene: TRBV19
CDR3 DNA: TGTGCCAGTAGTATACAGGGGGCTGTCGGGGAGCTGTTTTTT
CDR3 protein: CASSIQGAVGELFF

J gene: TRBJ2-7
clone size: once
D gene: TRBD1
V gene: TRBV12-5
CDR3 DNA: TGTGCTAGTGGTTTGGTAGGACAGGGCCCCTACGAGCAGTACTTC
CDR3 protein: CASGLVGQGPYEQYF

J gene: TRBJ2-1
clone size: once
D gene: -
V gene: TRBV18
CDR3 DNA: TGTGCCAGCTCACCCAAGGGGGGGGCATACAATGAGCAGTTCTTC
CDR3 protein: CASSPKGGAYNEQFF

J gene: TRBJ2-3
clone size: -
D gene: TRBD1
V gene: TRBV6-5
CDR3 DNA: TGTGCCAGCAGTCCGACAGGGACCGGCACAGATACGCAGTATTTT
CDR3 protein: CASSPTGTGTDTQYF

J gene: TRBJ1-2
clone size: -
D gene: TRBD1
V gene: TRBV5-4
CDR3 DNA: TGTGCCAGCAGCATCGGACAGGGATTCTATGGCTACACCTTC
CDR3 protein: CASSIGQGFYGYTF

J gene: TRBJ1-2
clone size: -
D gene: -
V gene: TRBV7-6
CDR3 DNA: TGTGCCAGCAGTCAGGACACAGGGAAGGGTGGCTACACCTTC
CDR3 protein: CASSQDTGKGGYTF

J gene: TRBJ1-2
clone size: -
D gene: -
V gene: TRBV28
CDR3 DNA: TGTGCCAGCATCAATAACTATGGCTACACCTTC
CDR3 protein: CASINNYGYTF

J gene: TRBJ1-6
clone size: -
D gene: -
V gene: TRBV7-3
CDR3 DNA: TGTGCCAGCAGCTTATTCAGGGAAAATTCACCCCTCCACTTT
CDR3 protein: CASSLFRENSPLHF

J gene: TRBJ1-2
clone size: -
D gene: TRBD1
V gene: TRBV4-1
CDR3 DNA: TGCGCCAGCAGCCGGACACGGGGACAGCGGAGGAACTATGGCTACACCTTC
CDR3 protein: CASSRTRGQRRNYGYTF

J gene: TRBJ1-2
clone size: -
D gene: -
V gene: TRBV28
CDR3 DNA: TGTGCCAGCAGCTGGGGAGGGTGGGGCTATGGCTACACCTTC
CDR3 protein: CASSWGGWGYGYTF

J gene: TRBJ2-1
clone size: -
D gene: TRBD2
V gene: TRBV2
CDR3 DNA: TGTGCCAGCTCGAGGGAGCGGGGTGAGCAGTTCTTC
CDR3 protein: CASSRERGEQFF

J gene: TRBJ2-7
clone size: once
D gene: TRBD2
V gene: TRBV28
CDR3 DNA: TGTGCCAGCAGGTCAACCCCGACTAGCGGGACTCCCTACGAGCAGTACTTC
CDR3 protein: CASRSTPTSGTPYEQYF

J gene: TRBJ1-4
clone size: once
D gene: TRBD1
V gene: TRBV5-4
CDR3 DNA: TGTGCCAGCAGCTACAGGGGGGTCAATGAAAAACTGTTTTTT
CDR3 protein: CASSYRGVNEKLFF

J gene: TRBJ1-1
clone size: -
D gene: -
V gene: TRBV2
CDR3 DNA: TGTGCCAGCAGTGCTGGGAGGGGGAACACTGAAGCTTTCTTT
CDR3 protein: CASSAGRGNTEAFF

J gene: TRBJ1-4
clone size: -
D gene: -
V gene: TRBV19
CDR3 DNA: TGTGCCAGTAGTATCGGTGAAACTAATGAAAAACTGTTTTTT
CDR3 protein: CASSIGETNEKLFF

J gene: TRBJ1-6
clone size: -
D gene: TRBD1
V gene: TRBV4-3
CDR3 DNA: TGCGCCAGCAGCCAAGACCGGGACAGGGTTGTGCCCCTCCACTTT
CDR3 protein: CASSQDRDRVVPLHF

J gene: TRBJ2-1
clone size: few
D gene: -
V gene: TRBV7-7
CDR3 DNA: TGCCGCGTCGACAGGAACAATGAGCAGTTCTTC
CDR3 protein: CRVDRNNEQFF

J gene: TRBJ2-5
clone size: once
D gene: -
V gene: TRBV2
CDR3 DNA: TGTGCCAGCAGTGTTAGAAGCGAAGAGACCCAGTACTTC
CDR3 protein: CASSVRSEETQYF

J gene: TRBJ2-3
clone size: -
D gene: TRBD2
V gene: TRBV7-2
CDR3 DNA: TGTGCCAGCAGCTTAGGGCTAGCGGGGGGGTTTGTAGATACGCAGTATTTT
CDR3 protein: CASSLGLAGGFVDTQYF

J gene: TRBJ2-1
clone size: -
D gene: -
V gene: TRBV27
CDR3 DNA: TGTGCCAGCAGTCCAATACTTAGGAGCTCCTACAATGAGCAGTTCTTC
CDR3 protein: CASSPILRSSYNEQFF